The 10 T cell receptor beta chains listed next were all sequenced from one sample in a study of blood T cells in healthy people across ages. It was with a sample-barcoded 5' primer and a J-beta primer mix that a second PCR of about 6 to 12 cycles was run. TCRdb redid the calling of the 5' RACE reads with MiXCR, one entry per CDR3 protein. The sample holds 750,000 to 950,000 distinct CDR3 sequences, 50% to 65% seen once. Source material: blood. The receptors derive from a man aged 80 or over in good health.

This clonotype has more than one count but fewer than ten. The chain joins TRBV5-1 to TRBJ2-1; TRBD2 matches 14 bases. CDR3 size: 16 residues. Unmatched junction bases numbered 9, after V lost 4 bases and J lost 9 bases. CDR1 and CDR2 from the germline V gene are SGHRS and YFSETQ. This chain's CDR3 is CASSGGLAGGQGEQFF. CDR3 sequence (DNA): TGCGCCAGCAGCGGAGGACTAGCGGGAGGACAGGGTGAGCAGTTCTTC.

This clonotype was detected a few times. The V and J genes are TRBV28 and TRBJ2-1, with unresolved D. The CDR3 sequence is 13 residues long. The V gene lost 7 bases and the J gene lost 8 bases, with 15 bases spanning the gap. CDR1 is MDHEN and CDR2 is SYDVKM in the germline V gene. The CDR3 loop is CASTSLPRHEQFF. CDR3 in DNA: TGTGCCAGCACTAGTTTGCCTAGACATGAGCAGTTCTTC.

The chain joins TRBV7-2 to TRBJ2-7, with 8 bases aligning to TRBD1. The length of the CDR3 is 14 residues. CDR1 and CDR2 (germline): SGHTA, FQGNSA. V lost 5 bases, J lost 3 bases, and 6 bases stayed unmatched. CDR3 in amino acids: CASSPQGVCYEQYF. The CDR3 nucleotides are TGTGCCAGCAGCCCACAGGGGGTATGCTACGAGCAGTACTTC.

The chain has TRBV28 and TRBJ2-7, with D possibly TRBD2 on 6 matching bases. Trimming took 4 bases from V and 0 from J, leaving 13 bases between them. Germline V gives CDR1 MDHEN, CDR2 SYDVKM. The CDR3 is made up of 15 amino acids. The CDR3 region is CASSSPRDRSYEQYF. The CDR3 DNA follows: TGTGCCAGCAGTTCCCCGCGGGACCGCTCCTACGAGCAGTACTTC.

This chain joins TRBV13 and TRBJ2-5; the D gene is possibly TRBD2 (6 bases). V lost 5 bases to trimming and J lost 11 bases, with 21 bases between them. This CDR3 comprises 14 residues. Germline V CDR1 and CDR2: PRHDT, FYEKMQ (reference sequence). CDR3 in DNA: TGTGCCAGCAGCCAGGGACTCCGGCCCCGCAAGCAGTACTTC. Its protein is CASSQGLRPRKQYF.

The chain is built from TRBV3-1 and TRBJ2-1, with D unclear. The V end lost 1 base, the J end lost 4 bases, and 8 bases lay between the germline ends. This CDR3 spans 14 amino acids. Germline CDR1 and CDR2: LGHDT and YNNKEL (reference sequence). This CDR3 reads CASSQGPAYNEQFF. The CDR3 bases are TGTGCCAGCAGCCAAGGACCAGCTTACAATGAGCAGTTCTTC.

To note about this clonotype: At one end the junction does not follow the germline gene, possibly because of a read error. DNA for the CDR3: TGTGCCAGCAGTCCCCTAGCGGGCGACTACAGTGAGCAGTTCTTC. Its translation: CASSPLAGDYSEQFF. V and J are TRBV27 and TRBJ2-1; 8 bases are a match to TRBD2. The CDR3 is made up of 15 amino acids. CDR1 is MNHEY, CDR2 SMNVEV, per germline (reference sequence).

J is TRBJ2-7 and V is TRBV3-1; 9 nucleotides match TRBD2. V gave up 0 bases and J gave up 0 bases; unmatched junction bases: 6. Per the germline V gene, CDR1 is LGHDT and CDR2 is YNNKEL (reference sequence). The CDR3 is 17 amino acids. The CDR3 DNA reads as TGTGCCAGCAGCCAAGAACGGCGCGGGAGGGCCTCCTACGAGCAGTACTTC. Translating gives CASSQERRGRASYEQYF.

This chain links TRBV15 with TRBJ2-1, with 13 nucleotides matching TRBD2. CDR1 and CDR2 (germline): LNHNV, YYDKDF (reference sequence). CDR3 length: 13 amino acids. The V gene end was trimmed by 8 bases and the J gene end by 12 bases; junction bases not matched to a gene: 7. The CDR3 sequence: CATWTSGRSGQFF. The CDR3 nucleotides are TGTGCCACCTGGACTAGCGGGAGATCGGGGCAGTTCTTC.

This clonotype was recorded a few times. The chain uses TRBV29-1 and TRBJ1-4, with D hard to call. With 5 bases removed from V and 4 bases from J, the gap between germline ends came to 14 bases. The germline gives CDR1 SQVTM, CDR2 ANQGSEA. This CDR3 has 14 residues. CDR3 sequence: CSVWWSEDNEKLFF. The DNA for the CDR3 is TGCAGCGTTTGGTGGTCAGAGGATAATGAAAAACTGTTTTTT.